Sequencing of this T cell receptor (beta chain) was carried out in a study of T-cell reconstitution after alpha-beta-depleted transplantation in children. The junction had 6 bases not matched to a gene; V was cut back by 0 bases and J by 8 bases. Looked up from germline, CDR1 is DFQATT and CDR2 is SNEGSKA (reference sequence). CDR3 length: 14 amino acids. Unique molecular identifiers featured in how the TCRbeta library was prepared. TCRdb recomputed calls from the PCR reads with MiXCR, one row per CDR3 protein. Of around 370,000 distinct CDR3 sequences listed, about 9.3% are singletons. The rearrangement uses TRBV20-1 and TRBJ1-4; TRBD1 matches 7 bases. The receptor's source is a human donor who donated a stem cell graft to a child with acute lymphoblastic leukemia. The source material was PBMCs from the stem cell graft donor, sampled from the stem cell graft. CDR3: CSAREGTVGEKLFF. In DNA, the CDR3 is TGCAGTGCTAGAGAAGGGACAGTAGGCGAAAAACTGTTTTTT.